The next 20 T cell receptor beta chains were all read from a single sample in a study of CD8+ T cells in alopecia areata. As the sequencing template, cDNA was produced by extracting RNA and reverse transcribing it. The assay was immunoSEQ multiplex PCR, and TCRdb's table has in-frame clones only and misses some. The top ten hold 36% of the sample, which has 130,000 to 150,000 clones, about three fifths seen once. The sample comprised CD8+ T cells sorted from blood. The receptors here all came from a human donor in good health.

The chain links TRBV25-1 to TRBJ2-1, with a possible D match to TRBD1 (6 bases). CDR3 length: 14 residues. Trimming left V 5 bases short and J 4 bases short, with 12 bases between. Germline V gives CDR1 MGHDK, CDR2 SYGVNS. The CDR3 loop is CASSFEQGYNEQFF. DNA for the CDR3: TGTGCCAGCAGTTTTGAACAGGGATACAATGAGCAGTTCTTC.

The V call is TRBV5-6, the J call TRBJ2-2; a possible D gene is TRBD2 (6 bases). The CDR3 consists of 17 residues. Germline CDR1 is SGHDT and CDR2 is YYEEEE. Trimming removed 7 bases from V and 0 bases from J, with 19 bases in between. The CDR3 DNA follows: TGTGCCAGCCAATGGGGGGTTGCAGACGCGAACACCGGGGAGCTGTTTTTT. Amino acids: CASQWGVADANTGELFF. Variable domain in full (rest from reference TRBV5-6 and TRBJ2-2): DAGVTQSPTHLIKTRGQQVTLRCSPKSGHDTVSWYQQALGQGPQFIFQYYEEEERQRGNFPDRFSGHQFPNYSSELNVNALLLGDSALYLCASQWGVADANTGELFFGEGSRLTVL.

The rearrangement links TRBV25-1 to TRBJ2-1, with unresolved D. Germline V gene sequence: CDR1 MGHDK, CDR2 SYGVNS. The CDR3 has 10 amino acids. V was shortened by 7 bases and J by 9 bases, with 7 bases between the two germline ends. The CDR3 is CASKESEQFF. In DNA form, the CDR3 reads TGTGCCAGCAAAGAGAGTGAGCAGTTCTTC.

This clone was found a few times. This chain joins TRBV19 and TRBJ2-7; a possible D gene is TRBD2 (5 bases). The germline gives CDR1 LNHDA, CDR2 SQIVND (reference sequence). V lost 3 bases and J lost 2, with 8 bases in between. The CDR3 has 13 amino acids. DNA of the CDR3: TGTGCCAGTAGTATCAACGGGGCCTACGAGCAGTACTTC. Its protein is CASSINGAYEQYF. Using reference TRBV19 and TRBJ2-7 for the parts outside the CDR3, the full variable domain is DGGITQSPKYLFRKEGQNVTLSCEQNLNHDAMYWYRQDPGQGLRLIYYSQIVNDFQKGDIAEGYSVSREKKESFPLTVTSAQKNPTAFYLCASSINGAYEQYFGPGTRLTVT.

In DNA, the CDR3 is TGTGCCAGAGGACCAGGGTACGAGACCCAGTACTTC. This codes for CARGPGYETQYF. The chain carries TRBV6-4 and TRBJ2-5; TRBD1 might be the D (5 bases). The CDR3 contains 12 residues. Per the germline V gene, CDR1 is MRHNA and CDR2 is SNTAGT. The V gene lost 9 bases and the J gene lost 5 bases, with 13 bases spanning the gap.

In its sample, this clone was seen a few times. J is TRBJ1-1 and V is TRBV7-9; D gene ambiguous. The CDR3 has 14 residues. The V gene lost 3 bases and the J gene lost 4 bases, with 12 bases spanning the gap. CDR1 and CDR2 from the germline V gene are SEHNR and FQNEAQ (reference sequence). The CDR3 spells CASSFRTAGTEAFF. The CDR3 nucleotides read TGTGCCAGCAGCTTTAGGACGGCCGGCACTGAAGCTTTCTTT. The complete variable domain, with remaining parts taken from reference TRBV7-9 and TRBJ1-1, reads DTGVSQNPRHKITKRGQNVTFRCDPISEHNRLYWYRQTLGQGPEFLTYFQNEAQLEKSRLLSDRFSAERPKGSFSTLEIQRTEQGDSAMYLCASSFRTAGTEAFFGQGTRLTVV.

The chain uses TRBV29-1 and TRBJ2-1; D is undetermined. Germline CDR1 is SQVTM and CDR2 is ANQGSEA. The CDR3 is 14 residues long. The V end lost 2 bases, the J end lost 0 bases, and 8 bases lay between the germline ends. The CDR3, as DNA: TGCAGCGTTGAATGGAGTGACTCCTACAATGAGCAGTTCTTC. This sequence encodes CSVEWSDSYNEQFF.

V usage is TRBV6-1 and J usage is TRBJ2-1; 7 nucleotides match TRBD2. J gave up 2 bases and V 1 base, and 8 bases lay outside the gene matches. The V gene's germline CDR1 is MNHNS and CDR2 SASEGT. CDR3 size: 17 residues. The CDR3 nucleotides read TGTGCCAGCAGTGAAGGGTTTAGGCGGGAGCCCTACAATGAGCAGTTCTTC. Its protein product is CASSEGFRREPYNEQFF.

V is TRBV10-3 and J is TRBJ2-1; the D call may be TRBD1 or TRBD2 (5 bases each). V lost 8 bases and J lost 8, with 16 bases in between. Germline CDR1 and CDR2: ENHRY and SYGVKD. This CDR3 is 13 amino acids long. CDR3 in DNA: TGTGCCATCGGTCCTGGGGGAGTGGATGAGCAGTTCTTC. Its protein product is CAIGPGGVDEQFF.

This clone has a handful of counts. J is TRBJ2-5 and V is TRBV23-1; tentatively, D is TRBD2 (7 bases). TRBV23-1 is an ORF; its function is uncertain. The CDR3 is made up of 15 amino acids. V gave up 6 bases and J gave up 0 bases, with 14 bases separating them. CDR3 nucleotide sequence: TGCGCCAGCAGGGGGCGAGGGGGGGACCAAGAGACCCAGTACTTC. Translating gives CASRGRGGDQETQYF.

This rearrangement joins TRBV13 to TRBJ2-7; TRBD1 or TRBD2 may be the D gene (6 bases each). Germline lookup yields CDR1 PRHDT and CDR2 FYEKMQ (reference sequence). The CDR3 sequence is 13 residues long. V was clipped by 4 bases and J by 4 bases, with 11 bases between them. CDR3: CASSSRGHYEQYF. CDR3 nucleotide sequence: TGTGCCAGCAGCTCCCGGGGGCATTACGAGCAGTACTTC.

The chain links TRBV29-1 to TRBJ2-1; 9 nucleotides agree with TRBD2. The CDR3 consists of 13 residues. The V gene's germline CDR1 is SQVTM and CDR2 ANQGSEA. The V gene end was trimmed by 3 bases and the J gene end by 8 bases; junction bases not matched to a gene: 5. CDR3 region: CSVDSGSLHEQFF. The CDR3 region has the DNA TGCAGCGTTGATAGCGGGAGTCTCCATGAGCAGTTCTTC.

This CDR3 reads CAMSGGYAGEETQYF. The CDR3 DNA follows: TGTGCCATGTCAGGAGGCTACGCAGGCGAAGAGACCCAGTACTTC. The chain links TRBV10-3 to TRBJ2-5; D is possibly TRBD2 (5 bases). Germline values: CDR1 ENHRY, CDR2 SYGVKD. The CDR3 is 15 amino acids. V was clipped by 9 bases and J by 3 bases, with 20 bases between them.

V is TRBV29-1 and J is TRBJ2-1; 9 bases are a match to TRBD2. V lost 7 bases, J lost 5 bases, and 6 bases stayed unmatched. This CDR3 has 13 amino acids. Germline loops: CDR1 SQVTM, CDR2 ANQGSEA. The CDR3 sequence is CSAWAGGNNEQFF. Here the CDR3 DNA reads TGCAGCGCTTGGGCGGGAGGGAACAATGAGCAGTTCTTC.

With respect to this clone: Other DNA sequences in the sample encode the same CDR3. This chain connects TRBV6-5 to TRBJ2-3; TRBD1 aligns across 7 bases. This CDR3 is 12 amino acids long. V shed 6 bases and J 3 bases; nucleotides not matched to a gene: 0. Germline loops: CDR1 MNHEY, CDR2 SVGAGI. As DNA, the CDR3 is TGTGCCAGCAGGACAGGGACAGATACGCAGTATTTT. Protein sequence: CASRTGTDTQYF.

The chain combines TRBV2 with TRBJ2-1; perhaps TRBD1 as D (6 bases). Trimming cost V 6 bases and J 3 bases, with 15 bases left between them. This CDR3 has 15 amino acids. The germline V gene has CDR1 SNHLY and CDR2 FYNNEI. CDR3 in DNA: TGTGCCAGCAGACAGGGCTCTGCTTTCTACAATGAGCAGTTCTTC. Translating gives CASRQGSAFYNEQFF. The full variable domain, its missing parts supplied by reference TRBV2 and TRBJ2-1, is EPEVTQTPSHQVTQMGQEVILRCVPISNHLYFYWYRQILGQKVEFLVSFYNNEISEKSEIFDDQFSVERPDGSNFTLKIRSTKLEDSAMYFCASRQGSAFYNEQFFGPGTRLTVL.

This clone came up a few times. The chain uses TRBV7-9 and TRBJ2-7, with 10 bases lining up with TRBD2. Germline CDR1 reads SEHNR; CDR2 reads FQNEAQ (reference sequence). V was clipped by 3 bases and J by 4 bases; unmatched bases: 0. The CDR3 extends over 13 amino acids. The CDR3 DNA sequence: TGTGCCAGCAGCTTGGGACTAGCGTACGAGCAGTACTTC. Its protein product is CASSLGLAYEQYF.

This chain joins TRBV30 and TRBJ2-7; D tentatively reads TRBD1 or TRBD2 (5 bases each). V was clipped by 4 bases and J by 3 bases, with 16 bases between them. CDR3 length: 14 amino acids. CDR1 is GTSNPN, CDR2 SVGIG, per germline (reference sequence). CDR3 DNA sequence: TGTGCCTGGAACCCCGGGGTAGGGGACTACGAGCAGTACTTC. Its protein is CAWNPGVGDYEQYF.

This clone was observed a few times. The chain combines TRBV19 with TRBJ2-7, with D perhaps given as TRBD1 or TRBD2 (5 bases each). The CDR3 is 15 residues long. In germline, CDR1 is LNHDA, CDR2 SQIVND (reference sequence). V was trimmed by 0 bases and J by 2 bases, leaving 11 bases between them. The CDR3 region has the DNA TGTGCCAGTAGTATAGATGCCGGGGCAGCCTACGAGCAGTACTTC. It encodes CASSIDAGAAYEQYF.

The genes are TRBV6-1 and TRBJ2-3; D ambiguous. Germline V lookup: CDR1 MNHNS, CDR2 SASEGT. The CDR3 has 13 residues. Trimming removed 4 bases from V and 5 bases from J, with 10 bases in between. CDR3 bases: TGTGCCAGCAGTGCATCCGAGCAAGATACGCAGTATTTT. Translated, it gives CASSASEQDTQYF.